This passage covers 18 T cell receptor beta chains from one sample sequenced in a study of cytomegalovirus exposure and HLA in healthy donors. The PCR ran on 60 Vbeta and 13 Jbeta primers. Using immunoSEQ multiplex PCR, the repertoire was profiled, and TCRdb retains in-frame clones only, with some absent. The data show around 110,000 clones, around 85% seen once. Source material: PBMCs. Receptor source: a man aged 25-40 years in good health and CMV-seronegative.

The chain combines TRBV7-9 with TRBJ1-1; perhaps TRBD1 as D (5 bases). The CDR3 totals 13 residues. In germline, CDR1 is SEHNR, CDR2 FQNEAQ (reference sequence). The germline V and J ends were trimmed by 4 bases and 4 bases, with 10 bases remaining between them. CDR3 region: CASSSLGGTEAFF. Here the CDR3 DNA reads TGTGCCAGCAGCTCCCTCGGGGGCACTGAAGCTTTCTTT. Drawing the rest from reference TRBV7-9 and TRBJ1-1, the complete variable domain is DTGVSQNPRHKITKRGQNVTFRCDPISEHNRLYWYRQTLGQGPEFLTYFQNEAQLEKSRLLSDRFSAERPKGSFSTLEIQRTEQGDSAMYLCASSSLGGTEAFFGQGTRLTVV.

This clone was observed a single time. The chain couples TRBV7-9 to TRBJ2-1; D not resolved. The germline CDR1 and CDR2 sequences are SEHNR and FQNEAQ (reference sequence). The CDR3 is made up of 13 amino acids. The ends were cut back, 5 bases at V and 5 bases at J, with 10 bases in the middle. The CDR3 DNA sequence: TGTGCCAGCAGCCCGACACCGAACAATGAGCAGTTCTTC. The encoded protein is CASSPTPNNEQFF.

CDR3 sequence: CAWSRGQETQYF. CDR3 in DNA: TGTGCCTGGAGTCGGGGGCAAGAGACCCAGTACTTC. The genes are TRBV30 and TRBJ2-5; tentatively, D is TRBD2 (6 bases). CDR3 length: 12 residues. CDR1 is GTSNPN, CDR2 SVGIG, per germline (reference sequence). Trimming took 2 bases from V and 2 from J, leaving 6 bases between them.

The V and J genes are TRBV1 and TRBJ2-1; TRBD1 is the table's D call, not checked against the DNA. TRBV1 is designated a pseudogene. The CDR3 totals 15 residues. The DNA for the CDR3 is TGCACCAGCGATCTAAGACAGGGGAAGTACAATGAGCAGTTCTTC. This encodes CTSDLRQGKYNEQFF.

This chain links TRBV18 with TRBJ1-6, with TRBD1 matching 7 bases. The CDR3 is 16 residues long. J was trimmed by 6 bases and V by 5 bases; bases with no gene match: 10. Germline assignment: CDR1 KGHSH and CDR2 LQKENI. The CDR3 reads CASSTTTGSANSPLHF. The DNA of the CDR3 is TGTGCCAGCTCAACAACGACAGGGTCGGCTAATTCACCCCTCCACTTT.

The V and J genes are TRBV5-6 and TRBJ2-2, with 12 bases lining up with TRBD2. Trimming took 2 bases from V and 5 from J; bases not matched to a gene: 4. This CDR3 has 16 amino acids. The germline V gene encodes CDR1 SGHDT and CDR2 YYEEEE. CDR3 DNA: TGTGCCAGCAGCTTACCGACTAGCGGGAGAACCGGGGAGCTGTTTTTT. Its translation: CASSLPTSGRTGELFF.

The chain carries TRBV27 and TRBJ2-7, with unresolved D. The germline gives CDR1 MNHEY, CDR2 SMNVEV (reference sequence). CDR3 size: 13 residues. Trimming took off 2 bases at V and 3 bases at J, with 8 bases between the two ends. The CDR3 DNA is TGTGCCAGCAGTTTAAGATCGGGCTACGAGCAGTACTTC. It specifies CASSLRSGYEQYF.

The V gene is TRBV7-3, the J gene TRBJ2-1; no reliable D call. V was pared by 5 bases and J by 9 bases, with 8 bases between. In germline, CDR1 is SGHTA, CDR2 FQGTGA. This CDR3 has 11 amino acids. The CDR3 loop reads CASSLGGEQFF. The CDR3 DNA sequence: TGTGCCAGCAGCCTAGGCGGTGAGCAGTTCTTC.

This chain connects TRBV13 to TRBJ2-7; D perhaps matches TRBD1 (6 bases). The CDR3 has 14 residues. With 6 bases removed from V and 4 bases from J, the gap between germline ends came to 16 bases. Germline assignment: CDR1 PRHDT and CDR2 FYEKMQ (reference sequence). DNA of the CDR3: TGTGCCAGCAGTTACGGCTTCAGGGGTTACGAGCAGTACTTC. Translating it yields CASSYGFRGYEQYF.

This chain joins TRBV18 and TRBJ1-2; 10 bases are shared with TRBD1. CDR1 is KGHSH and CDR2 is LQKENI in the germline V gene. CDR3 length equals 14 residues. After removal of 1 base from V and 7 bases from J, the junction contained 3 bases not matched to a gene. This CDR3 is CASSPRDRGVGYTF. The CDR3 DNA follows: TGTGCCAGCTCACCACGGGACAGGGGTGTTGGCTACACCTTC.

V and J are TRBV4-2 and TRBJ2-7; TRBD2 matches at 12 bases. V was pared by 1 base and J by 3 bases, with 4 bases of the junction left unmatched. Germline lookup yields CDR1 LGHNA and CDR2 YNFKEQ. The CDR3 consists of 16 residues. This chain's CDR3 is CASSQGLAGEGYEQYF. The DNA for the CDR3 is TGTGCCAGCAGCCAAGGACTAGCGGGAGAGGGCTACGAGCAGTACTTC.

This rearrangement joins TRBV6-5 to TRBJ2-1, with 7 bases identical to TRBD1. CDR1 and CDR2 from the germline V gene are MNHEY and SVGAGI. This CDR3 has 15 amino acids. V shed 6 bases, J shed 3 bases, and the junction held 8 bases outside the gene matches. The CDR3 region is CASSPQQGFYNEQFF. CDR3 nucleotides: TGTGCCAGCAGCCCTCAACAGGGGTTCTACAATGAGCAGTTCTTC.

The genes are TRBV7-6 and TRBJ2-3; 8 bases line up with TRBD2. This CDR3 is built from 16 residues. CDR1 is SGHVS and CDR2 is FNYEAQ in the germline V gene. V was clipped by 3 bases and J by 8 bases; unmatched bases: 13. The CDR3 sequence: CASSFIGTREDGTQYF. CDR3 nucleotides: TGTGCCAGCAGCTTTATAGGGACTAGAGAGGACGGTACGCAGTATTTT.

The gene calls are TRBV7-4 and TRBJ2-7; 7 bases are shared with TRBD1. The CDR3 consists of 14 residues. The V and J ends lost 5 bases and 5 bases, in that order; junction bases with no gene match: 9. The germline V gene encodes CDR1 SGHVT and CDR2 SQSDAQ. This CDR3 is CASSPRTGPNEQYF. DNA for the CDR3: TGTGCCAGCAGCCCCCGGACAGGCCCCAACGAGCAGTACTTC.

This clone was detected once. The chain has TRBV6-5 and TRBJ1-1; TRBD1 is a possible D gene (6 bases). The CDR3 is made up of 15 amino acids. V was shortened by 7 bases and J by 4 bases, with 19 bases between the two germline ends. The germline CDR1 and CDR2 sequences are MNHEY and SVGAGI. CDR3 in DNA: TGTGCCAGCATCTCCTTCCGGGGGGCAGGCACTGAAGCTTTCTTT. Translating it yields CASISFRGAGTEAFF.

A remark on this clone: Other DNA sequences in the same sample also yield this CDR3. The CDR3 region has the DNA TGTGCCAGCAGCCCAGGGGGCTCTGGAAACACCATATATTTT. It encodes CASSPGGSGNTIYF. The chain has TRBV28 and TRBJ1-3; 7 positions agree with TRBD1. The CDR3 has 14 residues. The V gene's germline CDR1 is MDHEN and CDR2 SYDVKM. Trimming removed 6 bases from V and 0 bases from J; junction bases left unmatched: 2.

The V call is TRBV11-2, the J call TRBJ1-1; 7 nucleotides agree with TRBD1. V was pared by 3 bases and J by 0 bases, with 7 bases of the junction left unmatched. Germline V lookup: CDR1 SGHAT, CDR2 FQNNGV. The length of the CDR3 is 16 residues. Here the CDR3 reads CASSFTGTAMNTEAFF. DNA for the CDR3: TGTGCCAGCAGCTTTACCGGGACAGCCATGAACACTGAAGCTTTCTTT.

The chain is built from TRBV4-1 and TRBJ2-7; 7 bases are shared with TRBD2. After removal of 1 base from V and 4 bases from J, the junction contained 10 bases not matched to a gene. Germline loops: CDR1 MGHRA, CDR2 YSYEKL. The CDR3 length is 16 residues. CDR3: CASSQATPGTIYEQYF. CDR3 DNA: TGCGCCAGCAGCCAAGCCACCCCCGGGACTATTTACGAGCAGTACTTC.